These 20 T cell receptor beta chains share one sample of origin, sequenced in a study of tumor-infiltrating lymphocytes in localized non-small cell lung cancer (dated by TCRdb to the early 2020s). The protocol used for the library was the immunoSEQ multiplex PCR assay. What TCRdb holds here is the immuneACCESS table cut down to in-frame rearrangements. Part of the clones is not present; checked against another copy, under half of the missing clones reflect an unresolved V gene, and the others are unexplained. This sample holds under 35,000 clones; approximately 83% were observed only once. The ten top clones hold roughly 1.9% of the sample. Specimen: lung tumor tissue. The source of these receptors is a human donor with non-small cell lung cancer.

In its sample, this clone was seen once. The CDR3 DNA sequence: TGTGCCAGCAGTGAATACACTGAAGCTTTCTTT. It yields the protein CASSEYTEAFF. V and J are TRBV6-1 and TRBJ1-1; D is unclear. Germline V gene lookup returns CDR1 MNHNS and CDR2 SASEGT. V lost 2 bases and J 3 bases, leaving 1 base between the germline ends. The CDR3 spans 11 residues.

The CDR3 DNA reads as TGTGCCATCAGTGATACTGGGACAGGGGGTCTGGAGACCCAGTACTTC. Amino acids: CAISDTGTGGLETQYF. The chain uses TRBV10-3 and TRBJ2-5, with 11 bases aligning to TRBD1. Germline CDR1 and CDR2: ENHRY and SYGVKD. CDR3 length equals 16 residues. Trimming at V came to 3 bases and at J to 5 bases, leaving 8 bases not matched to a gene.

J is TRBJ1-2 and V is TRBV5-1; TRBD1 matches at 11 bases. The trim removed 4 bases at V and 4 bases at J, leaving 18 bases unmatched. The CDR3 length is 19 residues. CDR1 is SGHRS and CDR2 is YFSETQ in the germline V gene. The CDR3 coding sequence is TGCGCCAGCAGCCCCAGGGGACAGGGGGTGGCCTGGCTGGGCTATGGCTACACCTTC. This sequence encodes CASSPRGQGVAWLGYGYTF.

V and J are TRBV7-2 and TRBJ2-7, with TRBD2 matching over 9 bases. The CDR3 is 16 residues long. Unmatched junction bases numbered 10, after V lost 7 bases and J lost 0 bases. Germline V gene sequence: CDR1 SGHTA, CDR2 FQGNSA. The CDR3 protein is CASNPLAGTSSYEQYF. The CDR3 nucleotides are TGTGCCAGCAATCCTCTAGCGGGGACGAGCTCCTACGAGCAGTACTTC.

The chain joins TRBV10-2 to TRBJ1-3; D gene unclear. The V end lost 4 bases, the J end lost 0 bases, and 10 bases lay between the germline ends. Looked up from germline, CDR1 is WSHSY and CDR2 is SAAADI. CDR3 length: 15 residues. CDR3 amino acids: CASSVFENSGNTIYF. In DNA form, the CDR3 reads TGCGCCAGCAGTGTTTTCGAAAACTCTGGAAACACCATATATTTT.

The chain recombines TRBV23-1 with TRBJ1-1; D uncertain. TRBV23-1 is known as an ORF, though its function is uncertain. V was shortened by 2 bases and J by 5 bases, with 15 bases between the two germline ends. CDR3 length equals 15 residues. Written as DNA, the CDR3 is TGCGCCAGCAGTCAAGGGCGGGAAGAAGGGACTGAAGCTTTCTTT. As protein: CASSQGREEGTEAFF.

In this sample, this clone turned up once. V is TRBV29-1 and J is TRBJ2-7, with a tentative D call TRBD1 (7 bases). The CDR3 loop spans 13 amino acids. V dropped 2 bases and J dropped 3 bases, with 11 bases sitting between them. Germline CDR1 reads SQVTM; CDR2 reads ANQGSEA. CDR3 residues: CSVEQGGNYEQYF. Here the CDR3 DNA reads TGCAGCGTTGAACAGGGGGGAAACTACGAGCAGTACTTC.

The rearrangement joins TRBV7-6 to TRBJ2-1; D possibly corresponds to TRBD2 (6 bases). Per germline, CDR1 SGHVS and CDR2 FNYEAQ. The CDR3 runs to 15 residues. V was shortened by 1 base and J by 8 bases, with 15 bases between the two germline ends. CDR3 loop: CASSLGGERVDEQFF. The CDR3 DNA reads TGTGCCAGCAGCTTAGGGGGGGAGAGGGTCGATGAGCAGTTCTTC.

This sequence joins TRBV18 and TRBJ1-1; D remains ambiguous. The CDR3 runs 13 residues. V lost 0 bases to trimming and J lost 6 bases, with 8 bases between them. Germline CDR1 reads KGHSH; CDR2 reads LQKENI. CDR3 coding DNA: TGTGCCAGCTCACCACCGGGTGTACCTGAAGCTTTCTTT. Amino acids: CASSPPGVPEAFF. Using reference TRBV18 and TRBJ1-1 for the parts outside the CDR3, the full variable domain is NAGVMQNPRHLVRRRGQEARLRCSPMKGHSHVYWYRQLPEEGLKFMVYLQKENIIDESGMPKERFSAEFPKEGPSILRIQQVVRGDSAAYFCASSPPGVPEAFFGQGTRLTVV.

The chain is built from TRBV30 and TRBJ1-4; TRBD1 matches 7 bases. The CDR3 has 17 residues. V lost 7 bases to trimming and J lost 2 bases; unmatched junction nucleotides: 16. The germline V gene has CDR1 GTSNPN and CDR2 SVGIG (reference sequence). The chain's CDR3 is CALRRQGSTLTNEKLFF. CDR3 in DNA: TGTGCCTTGAGACGACAGGGCTCGACCCTGACTAATGAAAAACTGTTTTTT.

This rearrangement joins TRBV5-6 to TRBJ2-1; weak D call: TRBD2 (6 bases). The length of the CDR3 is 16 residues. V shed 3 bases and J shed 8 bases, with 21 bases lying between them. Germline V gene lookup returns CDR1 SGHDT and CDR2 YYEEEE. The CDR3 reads CASSSPAGLGRDEQFF. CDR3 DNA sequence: TGTGCCAGCAGCTCCCCCGCGGGGCTTGGTAGGGATGAGCAGTTCTTC.

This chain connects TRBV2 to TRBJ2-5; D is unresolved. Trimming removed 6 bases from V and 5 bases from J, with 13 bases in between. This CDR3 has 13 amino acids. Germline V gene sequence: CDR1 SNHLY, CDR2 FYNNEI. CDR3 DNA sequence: TGTGCCAGCAGCGAGACCGAGTGGGAGACCCAGTACTTC. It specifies CASSETEWETQYF.

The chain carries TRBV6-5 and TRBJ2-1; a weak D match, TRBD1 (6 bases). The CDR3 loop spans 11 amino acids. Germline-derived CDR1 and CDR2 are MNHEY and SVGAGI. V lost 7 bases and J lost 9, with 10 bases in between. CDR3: CASIRGGEQFF. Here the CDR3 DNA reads TGTGCCAGCATCCGAGGGGGTGAGCAGTTCTTC.

The DNA for the CDR3 is TGTGCCAGCAGCGTAGCAGGTGACAGCTCCTACAATGAGCAGTTCTTC. It specifies CASSVAGDSSYNEQFF. The genes are TRBV9 and TRBJ2-1; TRBD1 is a possible D gene (5 bases). This CDR3 region has 16 residues. The germline gives CDR1 SGDLS, CDR2 YYNGEE. V dropped 0 bases and J dropped 0 bases, with 10 bases sitting between them.

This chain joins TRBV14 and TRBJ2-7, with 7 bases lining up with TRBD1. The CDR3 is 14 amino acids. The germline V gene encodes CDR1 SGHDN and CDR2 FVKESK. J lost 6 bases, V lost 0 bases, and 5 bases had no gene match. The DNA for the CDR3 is TGTGCCAGCAGCCAAGACCTGACAGGGATCGAGCAGTACTTC. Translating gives CASSQDLTGIEQYF.

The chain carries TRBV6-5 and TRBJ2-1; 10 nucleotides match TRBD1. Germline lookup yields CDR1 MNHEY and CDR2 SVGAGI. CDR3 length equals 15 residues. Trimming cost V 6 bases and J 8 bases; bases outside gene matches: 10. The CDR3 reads CASRTRDRGSHEQFF. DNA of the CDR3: TGTGCCAGCAGGACCCGGGACAGGGGATCTCATGAGCAGTTCTTC.

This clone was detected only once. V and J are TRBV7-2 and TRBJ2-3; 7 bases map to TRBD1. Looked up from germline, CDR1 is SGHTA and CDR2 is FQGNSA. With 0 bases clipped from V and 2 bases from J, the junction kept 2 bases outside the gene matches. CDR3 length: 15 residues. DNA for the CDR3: TGTGCCAGCAGCTTAGCGGGACAGTACACAGATACGCAGTATTTT. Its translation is CASSLAGQYTDTQYF.

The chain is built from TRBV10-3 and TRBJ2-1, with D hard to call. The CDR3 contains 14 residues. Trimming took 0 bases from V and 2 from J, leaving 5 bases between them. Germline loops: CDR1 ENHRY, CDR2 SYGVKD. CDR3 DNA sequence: TGTGCCATCAGTGAGTCAGCCCCCTACAATGAGCAGTTCTTC. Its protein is CAISESAPYNEQFF.

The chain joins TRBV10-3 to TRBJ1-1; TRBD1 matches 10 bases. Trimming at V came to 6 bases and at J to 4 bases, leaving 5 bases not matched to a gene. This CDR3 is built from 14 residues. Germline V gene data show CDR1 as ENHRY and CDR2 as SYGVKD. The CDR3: CAIRAGTGVTEAFF. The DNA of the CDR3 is TGTGCCATCAGGGCCGGGACAGGGGTCACTGAAGCTTTCTTT.

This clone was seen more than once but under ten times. CDR3 residues: CASSSPNGNTIYF. The CDR3 nucleotides are TGTGCCAGCTCAAGCCCGAACGGAAACACCATATATTTT. V usage is TRBV19 and J usage is TRBJ1-3; no firm D call. The length of the CDR3 is 13 residues. The germline CDR1 and CDR2 sequences are LNHDA and SQIVND (reference sequence). V was trimmed by 9 bases and J by 4 bases, leaving 13 bases between them.